The present T cell receptor (beta chain) was sequenced within a study of blood T cell repertoires in COVID-19. Study details: The United States, Italy and Spain were the sources of the acute and convalescent COVID-19 samples. Sources were T cells, B-cell-depleted T cells, or PBMCs; the material itself was cDNA or gDNA.

Trimming left V 6 bases short and J 2 bases short, with 17 bases between. CDR1 is MNHEY, CDR2 SVGAGI, per germline. This CDR3 comprises 15 residues. As processed by the authors: By means of reference gene primer amplification, nucleated cell counts were estimated. Measured with immunoSEQ multiplex PCR; TCRdb has only the in-frame clones, and not every one. V and J calls and clone size follow that table, whereas D and trimming were derived from the DNA. This table has roughly 180,000 clones, 70% to 85% appearing once. The receptor was isolated from a man aged 55 to 70 who had recovered from COVID-19. Sequencing input: peripheral blood. The rearrangement uses TRBV6-5 and TRBJ2-7; no firm D call. The CDR3 region is CASSRDAYKTYEQYF. The CDR3 nucleotides read TGTGCCAGCAGCCGCGATGCTTATAAAACCTACGAGCAGTACTTC.